The clone carrying this T cell receptor beta chain was seen many times. What it recognizes is unknown. The junction and the germline gene differ at one end; a read error may be behind it. This record belongs to a study of breast tumors, draining lymph nodes, adjacent tissues. CDR3 size: 14 residues. The germline gives CDR1 MNHEY, CDR2 SVGAGI. TCRdb fed the multiplex PCR reads into MiXCR, producing one record per CDR3 protein. The sample has over 10,000 distinct CDR3 sequences, roughly 62% seen once. Study-wide findings and caveats: Findings are consistent with lymph node origin and intratumoral expansion of most tumor T cells. That most tumor T cells come from lymph nodes remained unproven. Luminal-like breast cancer showed significantly higher tumor–nontumor repertoire similarity than basal-like. Tumors had less TCR diversity than lymph nodes, more than nontumor tissue.

The chain joins TRBV6-5 to TRBJ2-4, with D tentatively TRBD2 (6 bases). Sequenced material: tumor-adjacent breast tissue. This TCR was sampled from a female donor with breast cancer. Some clones in this sample may be carry-over from other donors' samples. The CDR3 sequence is CASSHSREINIQYF. CDR3 sequence (DNA): TGTGCCAGCAGTCACTCCCGGGAGATAAACATTCAGTACTTC.